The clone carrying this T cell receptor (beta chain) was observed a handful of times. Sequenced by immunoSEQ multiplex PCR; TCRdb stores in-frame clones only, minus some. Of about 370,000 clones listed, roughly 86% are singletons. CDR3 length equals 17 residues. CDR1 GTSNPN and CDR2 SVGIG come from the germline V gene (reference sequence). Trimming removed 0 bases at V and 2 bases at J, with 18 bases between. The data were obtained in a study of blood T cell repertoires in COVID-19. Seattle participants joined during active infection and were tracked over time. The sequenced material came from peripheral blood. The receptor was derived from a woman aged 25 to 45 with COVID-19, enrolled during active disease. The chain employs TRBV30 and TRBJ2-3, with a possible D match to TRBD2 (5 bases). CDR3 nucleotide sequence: TGTGCCTGGAGTGTGGGCGGGCCCCCCCGATTCACAGATACGCAGTATTTT. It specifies CAWSVGGPPRFTDTQYF.